This paragraph covers one TCR beta chain sequence. What this receptor recognizes is not known. No base-level quality is on record; no much larger clone is a single base apart. Inclusive of the bounding cysteine and phenylalanine, the CDR3 is 13 residues long. Kept here is only the CDR3 DNA, which spans 39 bases and is read in frame from base 1. V lost 3 bases and J lost 7 bases, and the count of bases not matched to a germline gene is 0. Taken from the germline V gene, the CDR1 and CDR2 loops are SGHAT and FQNNGV. Preparation of the library involved PCR. TCRdb lists the instrument as Illumina HiSeq 2500. Molecular barcoding was employed in the preparation of TCR libraries, with unique molecular identifiers being used to normalize TCRbeta repertoire quantification. TCRdb applied fastp at Q25 and MiXCR to the public reads, then kept only in-frame beta chains. Identical CDR3 proteins give one entry, which carries the most common genes and DNA. Within this sample are about 190,000 distinct CDR3 sequences, with 11% of them counted one time only. The ten most abundant clones make up 13% of the sample.

This record belongs to a study of T-cell reconstitution after alpha-beta-depleted transplantation in children (dated by TCRdb to the mid-2010s). In terms of the full investigation: Using TCR repertoire profiling, the study quantitatively followed how T-cell immune reconstitution unfolded in children after TCRalphabeta/CD19-depleted allogeneic hematopoietic cell transplantation.

Points the paper makes about the study in general: Hyperexpanded clone frequencies declined over subsequent months; after one year, T-cell counts and TCRbeta diversity were mostly attributed to newly produced T cells. In some patients, the high TCRbeta diversity seen at day 60 was put down to recipient T cells and intrathymic progenitors that had survived conditioning. The apparently early alphabetaT-cell count recovery about two months after transplant was reportedly dependent on only several hundred rapidly expanded clones derived from non-depleted graft cells.

The treatment or condition label of this sample denotes: allogeneic hematopoietic cell transplantation with graft depleted of TCRalphabeta T cells and CD19 B cells. TCRalphabeta/CD19-depleted allogeneic hematopoietic cell grafts were given to the transplant recipients, all of whom were children. Source: PBMCs, taken before TCRalphabeta/CD19-depleted stem cell transplant. This receptor was taken from a boy aged 2 to 10 with acute myeloid leukemia, due to receive a stem cell transplant. Here the chain combines TRBV11-2 and TRBJ1-4, and 9 junctional nucleotides match TRBD1. The nucleotide sequence reads as follows: TGTGCCAGCAGCTTGGACAGGGGTGAAAAACTGTTTTTT. Its translation reads: CASSLDRGEKLFF.